The T cell receptor (beta chain) under discussion was sequenced for a study of T cell repertoires in cytomegalovirus infection. Study details: Shared public TCR beta signatures pointed to both CMV infection and a matching HLA type.

TCRdb processed the reads anew with MiXCR; each CDR3 protein has one entry. The repertoire holds over 150,000 distinct CDR3 sequences, with approximately 18% as singletons. Trimming took 0 bases from V and 1 from J; bases not matched to a gene: 10. There are 19 residues in the CDR3. Germline V gene sequence: CDR1 SNHLY, CDR2 FYNNEI. This clonotype was obtained from a human donor in good health (CMV status not recorded). Some clones in this sample may be carry-over from other donors' samples. The material sequenced was CD8+ T cells from PBMCs. The chain recombines TRBV2 with TRBJ1-1, with 11 bases lining up with TRBD1. The chain's CDR3 is CASSEAPRTGGLGNTEAFF. The CDR3 DNA is TGTGCCAGCAGTGAAGCGCCAAGGACAGGGGGCTTGGGGAACACTGAAGCTTTCTTT.